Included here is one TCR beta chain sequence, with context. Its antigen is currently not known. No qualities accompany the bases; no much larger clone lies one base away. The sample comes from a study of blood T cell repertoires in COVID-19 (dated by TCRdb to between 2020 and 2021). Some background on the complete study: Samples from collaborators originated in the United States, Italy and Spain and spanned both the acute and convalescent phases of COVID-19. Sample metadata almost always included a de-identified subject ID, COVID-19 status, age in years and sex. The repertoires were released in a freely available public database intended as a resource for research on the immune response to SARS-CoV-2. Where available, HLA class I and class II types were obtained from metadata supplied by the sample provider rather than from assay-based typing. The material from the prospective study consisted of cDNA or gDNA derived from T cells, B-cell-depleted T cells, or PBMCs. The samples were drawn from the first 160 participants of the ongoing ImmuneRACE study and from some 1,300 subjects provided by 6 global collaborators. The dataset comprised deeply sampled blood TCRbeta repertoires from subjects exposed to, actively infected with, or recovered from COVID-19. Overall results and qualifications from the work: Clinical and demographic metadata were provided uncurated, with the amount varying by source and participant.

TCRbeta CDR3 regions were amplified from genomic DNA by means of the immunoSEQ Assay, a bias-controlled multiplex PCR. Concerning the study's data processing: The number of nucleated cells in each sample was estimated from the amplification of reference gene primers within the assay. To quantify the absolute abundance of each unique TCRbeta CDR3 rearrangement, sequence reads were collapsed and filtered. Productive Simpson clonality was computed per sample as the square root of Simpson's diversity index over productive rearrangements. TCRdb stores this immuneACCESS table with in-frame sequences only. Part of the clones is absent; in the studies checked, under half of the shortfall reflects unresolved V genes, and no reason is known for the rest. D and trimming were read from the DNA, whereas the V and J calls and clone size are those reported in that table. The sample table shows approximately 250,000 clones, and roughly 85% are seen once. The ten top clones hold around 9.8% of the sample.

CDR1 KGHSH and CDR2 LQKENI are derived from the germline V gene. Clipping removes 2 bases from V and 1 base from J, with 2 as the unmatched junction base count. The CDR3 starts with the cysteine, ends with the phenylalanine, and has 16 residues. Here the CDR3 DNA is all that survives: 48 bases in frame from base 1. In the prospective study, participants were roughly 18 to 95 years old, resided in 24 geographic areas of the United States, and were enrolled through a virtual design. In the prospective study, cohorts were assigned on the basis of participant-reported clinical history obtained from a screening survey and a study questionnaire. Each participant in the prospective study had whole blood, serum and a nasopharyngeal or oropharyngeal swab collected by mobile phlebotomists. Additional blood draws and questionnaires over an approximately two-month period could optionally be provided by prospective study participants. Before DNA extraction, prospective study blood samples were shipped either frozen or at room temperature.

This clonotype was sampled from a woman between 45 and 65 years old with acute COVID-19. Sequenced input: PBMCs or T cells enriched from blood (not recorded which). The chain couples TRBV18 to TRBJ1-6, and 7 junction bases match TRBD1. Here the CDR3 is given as CASSPDRASYNSPLHF. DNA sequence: TGTGCCAGCTCACCAGACAGGGCGTCCTATAATTCACCCCTCCACTTT.